The 30 T cell receptor beta chains given below trace back to one sample, sequenced in a study of blood T cell repertoires in COVID-19. Data came from immunoSEQ multiplex PCR; TCRdb stores just in-frame clones and leaves some out. The sample consists of approximately 160,000 clones, over 75% of them appearing once. The sequenced sample consisted of peripheral blood. These receptors were collected from an older man with acute or convalescent COVID-19.

The gene calls are TRBV9 and TRBJ2-1, with TRBD2 matching over 9 bases. This CDR3 comprises 15 residues. Germline V gene lookup returns CDR1 SGDLS and CDR2 YYNGEE. With V trimmed by 2 bases and J by 6 bases, 6 bases remained unmatched. CDR3 protein: CASSVIAGGLNEQFF. The CDR3 DNA reads TGTGCCAGCAGCGTGATTGCGGGGGGGCTCAATGAGCAGTTCTTC.

This clone was observed a few times. One end of the junction does not line up with germline, which may come from a read error. The DNA for the CDR3 is TGTGCTAGCAGCTCGGGACAGATAAACACCGGGGAGCTGTTTTTT. It specifies CASSSGQINTGELFF. The chain recombines TRBV7-7 with TRBJ2-2; 7 bases map to TRBD1. Germline V gene lookup returns CDR1 SSHAT and CDR2 FNYEAQ (reference sequence). This CDR3 has 15 amino acids.

The chain links TRBV6-6 to TRBJ2-7; D not resolved. CDR3 length: 12 residues. Trimming shortened V by 6 bases and J by 3 bases, and 9 bases separated the two germline ends. Germline V gene sequence: CDR1 MNHNY, CDR2 SVGAGI (reference sequence). The CDR3: CASSQESYEQYF. As DNA, the CDR3 is TGTGCCAGCAGCCAGGAAAGCTACGAGCAGTACTTC.

The chain uses TRBV6-2 or TRBV6-3 and TRBJ1-1; maybe TRBD1 (5 bases). The germline V gene has CDR1 MNHEY and CDR2 SVGEGT. V gave up 4 bases and J gave up 5 bases, with 11 bases separating them. This CDR3 comprises 13 residues. The CDR3, as DNA: TGTGCCAGCAGTTGGCGGGGGAGTACTGAAGCTTTCTTT. Encoded protein: CASSWRGSTEAFF.

The chain carries TRBV24-1 and TRBJ2-5, with D possibly being TRBD1 (7 bases). This CDR3 has 16 residues. V lost 4 bases and J lost 3, with 17 bases in between. The germline CDR1 and CDR2 sequences are KGHDR and SFDVKD. The CDR3 sequence: CATSDTRLGTEETQYF. CDR3 coding DNA: TGTGCCACCAGTGACACTCGACTAGGGACAGAAGAGACCCAGTACTTC.

This chain uses TRBV5-4 with TRBJ2-3, with 12 positions matching TRBD2. CDR1 is SGHNT, CDR2 YYREEE, per germline (reference sequence). The length of the CDR3 is 16 residues. V lost 4 bases, J lost 6 bases, and 9 bases stayed unmatched. The CDR3, as DNA: TGTGCCAGCAGCATTGGGACTAGCGGGCGCCCCGATACGCAGTATTTT. Its translation is CASSIGTSGRPDTQYF.

This sequence joins TRBV10-3 and TRBJ1-1; maybe TRBD1 (5 bases). With 3 bases removed from V and 3 bases from J, the gap between germline ends came to 11 bases. This CDR3 is built from 14 residues. Germline V CDR1 and CDR2: ENHRY, SYGVKD. CDR3 region: CAISDGRVDTEAFF. CDR3 in DNA: TGTGCCATCAGTGATGGCAGGGTTGACACTGAAGCTTTCTTT.

The V gene is TRBV11-3, the J gene TRBJ2-7, with a weak D call TRBD1 (6 bases). CDR1 and CDR2 (germline): SGHNT, YENEEA. The V end was cut by 2 bases, the J end by 6 bases, with 20 bases between. The CDR3 consists of 16 residues. In nucleotides, the CDR3 is TGTGCCAGCAGCTTAATGGTGGGACAACCAGCTGGCGAGCAGTACTTC. It translates to CASSLMVGQPAGEQYF.

The sample holds a few counts of this clone. The V gene is TRBV3-1 (or the pseudogene TRBV3-2), the J gene TRBJ2-2; 10 positions match TRBD2. This CDR3 is built from 19 residues. The V segment lost 4 bases and the J segment 5 bases; nucleotides outside the gene matches: 16. Germline CDR1 is LGHDT and CDR2 is YNNKEL (reference sequence). CDR3 in amino acids: CASSPFGGVAGGYTGELFF. Here the CDR3 DNA reads TGTGCCAGCAGCCCCTTTGGGGGGGTAGCGGGAGGATATACCGGGGAGCTGTTTTTT.

The chain combines TRBV4-1 with TRBJ1-3, with 11 bases that match TRBD1. V was clipped by 1 base and J by 0 bases; unmatched bases: 5. CDR3 length: 18 residues. Germline V gene lookup returns CDR1 MGHRA and CDR2 YSYEKL. The CDR3 DNA reads as TGCGCCAGCAGCCAAGGGGACAGGGGGGTCCACTCTGGAAACACCATATATTTT. This encodes CASSQGDRGVHSGNTIYF.

Points on this clone: The CDR3 ends on some other residue instead of the conserved phenylalanine or tryptophan, so this is likely a read error. It is unclear where the CDR3 begins or ends on the DNA, so no DNA is shown, and the CDR3 is as TCRdb lists it. This sequence joins TRBV7-2 and TRBJ1-1; the listed D gene, TRBD1, was not tested against the DNA. The CDR3 has 14 residues if both end residues are counted. Germline CDR1 is SGHTA and CDR2 is FQGNSA. CDR3 loop: CASSLSSTGVTHFI.

This rearrangement joins TRBV7-9 to TRBJ1-2; D is unclear. This CDR3 region has 13 residues. CDR1 is SEHNR, CDR2 FQNEAQ, per germline (reference sequence). With 5 bases removed from V and 5 bases from J, the gap between germline ends came to 12 bases. The CDR3 region is CASSPQRIYGYTF. In DNA, the CDR3 is TGTGCCAGCAGCCCACAGAGAATTTATGGCTACACCTTC.

The chain carries TRBV5-1 and TRBJ1-1; 7 nucleotides line up with TRBD1. V shed 0 bases and J 2 bases; nucleotides not matched to a gene: 4. Germline V gives CDR1 SGHRS, CDR2 YFSETQ. CDR3 length equals 15 residues. CDR3 sequence reads: CASSLGAGGNTEAFF. Written as DNA, the CDR3 is TGCGCCAGCAGCTTGGGGGCAGGGGGTAACACTGAAGCTTTCTTT.

This rearrangement joins TRBV4-2 to TRBJ2-1, with 11 bases that match TRBD1. Germline CDR1 and CDR2: LGHNA and YNFKEQ. The CDR3 runs to 15 residues. The junction had 3 bases not matched to a gene; V was cut back by 1 base and J by 7 bases. The CDR3: CASSQGGDRGNEQFF. The CDR3, as DNA: TGTGCCAGCAGCCAAGGGGGGGACAGGGGGAATGAGCAGTTCTTC.

The chain uses TRBV4-2 and TRBJ2-5, with 11 bases matching TRBD2. Germline CDR1 LGHNA, CDR2 YNFKEQ. CDR3 size: 17 residues. V lost 4 bases, J lost 0 bases, and 7 bases stayed unmatched. The CDR3 sequence: CASSLTGTSGNQETQYF. The CDR3 DNA sequence: TGTGCCAGCAGCCTAACAGGGACTAGCGGAAACCAAGAGACCCAGTACTTC.

The CDR3 reads CAISETGQGYGYTF. The CDR3 DNA reads as TGTGCCATCAGTGAAACAGGCCAGGGGTATGGCTACACCTTC. The chain links TRBV10-3 to TRBJ1-2; maybe TRBD1 (6 bases). The CDR3 is 14 amino acids. Trimming took 3 bases from V and 5 from J, leaving 13 bases between them. Germline V gene lookup returns CDR1 ENHRY and CDR2 SYGVKD.

This chain connects TRBV7-8 to TRBJ1-2, with a possible D match to TRBD1 (5 bases). Trimming left V 1 base short and J 8 bases short, with 11 bases between. From germline, CDR1 is SGHVS and CDR2 FQNEAQ. The CDR3 length is 13 residues. The CDR3: CASSLGGDAGYTF. Written as DNA, the CDR3 is TGTGCCAGCAGCTTAGGGGGGGACGCCGGCTACACCTTC.

The chain uses TRBV7-2 and TRBJ2-5; D may be TRBD2 (6 bases). This CDR3 contains 15 residues. Trimming left V 0 bases short and J 5 bases short, with 13 bases between. Germline V CDR1 and CDR2: SGHTA, FQGNSA. The CDR3 DNA follows: TGTGCCAGCAGCTTAGCGCTGGGTGGGGGGGAGACCCAGTACTTC. Its protein product is CASSLALGGGETQYF.

Only a few counts were recorded for this clone. This CDR3 reads CASSQVGGPYTEAFF. CDR3 bases: TGTGCCAGCAGCCAAGTCGGAGGGCCTTACACTGAAGCTTTCTTT. The J gene is TRBJ1-1, the V gene TRBV3-1 (or the pseudogene TRBV3-2); D gene ambiguous. CDR3 length: 15 amino acids. Germline lookup yields CDR1 LGHDT and CDR2 YNNKEL (reference sequence). The ends were cut back, 1 base at V and 3 bases at J, with 12 bases in the middle.

The chain joins TRBV7-3 to TRBJ2-1; 9 bases agree with TRBD1. This CDR3 comprises 14 residues. V trimming: 3 bases; J trimming: 7 bases; junction bases outside the gene matches: 4. Per germline, CDR1 SGHTA and CDR2 FQGTGA. The CDR3 bases are TGTGCCAGCAGCTTCATGACAGGGGGGAATGAGCAGTTCTTC. It translates to CASSFMTGGNEQFF.

The V call is TRBV28, the J call TRBJ2-5; the D gene is possibly TRBD2 (6 bases). CDR1 and CDR2 from the germline V gene are MDHEN and SYDVKM. V was pared by 4 bases and J by 6 bases, with 12 bases between. This CDR3 contains 13 residues. The CDR3 DNA is TGTGCCAGCAGTTGGGGGGTCTGGCAGACCCAGTACTTC. Its translation: CASSWGVWQTQYF.

The gene calls are TRBV30 and TRBJ1-2; 9 nucleotides line up with TRBD1. V was pared by 3 bases and J by 2 bases, with 4 bases of the junction left unmatched. The CDR3 consists of 14 residues. Germline V lookup: CDR1 GTSNPN, CDR2 SVGIG (reference sequence). CDR3 in DNA: TGTGCCTGGAGACGACAGGGGGGGAACTATGGCTACACCTTC. Translating it yields CAWRRQGGNYGYTF.

The count of this clone is one. The chain employs TRBV2 and TRBJ1-5, with 7 nucleotides matching TRBD1. The V segment lost 7 bases and the J segment 0 bases; nucleotides outside the gene matches: 3. The germline CDR1 and CDR2 sequences are SNHLY and FYNNEI. CDR3 length equals 14 residues. The CDR3 DNA sequence: TGTGCCAGCAACGACAGGGCTAGCAATCAGCCCCAGCATTTT. As protein: CASNDRASNQPQHF.

This clone was observed a few times. The chain has TRBV19 and TRBJ1-3; unclear D gene. This CDR3 region has 13 residues. The V gene's germline CDR1 is LNHDA and CDR2 SQIVND (reference sequence). V gave up 4 bases and J gave up 4 bases, with 8 bases separating them. The CDR3 DNA reads TGTGCCAGTAGTAGAGGACTCGGAAACACCATATATTTT. Residues: CASSRGLGNTIYF.

The chain carries TRBV12-5 and TRBJ1-2, with D tentatively TRBD1 (5 bases). V lost 0 bases, J lost 1 base, and 21 bases lay in between. CDR1 is LGHNT, CDR2 FRNRAP, per germline. This CDR3 has 19 residues. CDR3 amino acids: CASGLVVRDRSPDNYGYTF. The DNA of the CDR3 is TGTGCTAGTGGTTTGGTGGTGCGGGACCGCTCCCCTGATAACTATGGCTACACCTTC.

The chain recombines TRBV18 with TRBJ2-2; 8 nucleotides align to TRBD1. Per the germline V gene, CDR1 is KGHSH and CDR2 is LQKENI. This CDR3 has 15 amino acids. The ends lost 2 bases at V and 5 bases at J; junction bases unmatched: 4. The CDR3 DNA reads as TGTGCCAGCTCACCATGGACAGGGCTGACCGGGGAGCTGTTTTTT. This sequence encodes CASSPWTGLTGELFF.

V gene TRBV11-2 combines with J gene TRBJ2-1; 8 bases match TRBD2. The V gene's germline CDR1 is SGHAT and CDR2 FQNNGV. Trimming removed 2 bases from V and 3 bases from J; junction bases left unmatched: 3. CDR3 length equals 15 residues. CDR3 loop: CASSLRAGDYNEQFF. As DNA, the CDR3 is TGTGCCAGCAGCTTAAGAGCGGGGGACTACAATGAGCAGTTCTTC.

The rearrangement uses TRBV24-1 and TRBJ2-1; D may be TRBD1 (5 bases). The V and J ends lost 0 bases and 7 bases respectively, with 15 bases between them. Germline CDR1 KGHDR, CDR2 SFDVKD. The CDR3 has 16 residues. CDR3 residues: CATSDLAQRGSNEQFF. CDR3 sequence (DNA): TGTGCCACCAGTGATTTGGCGCAAAGGGGTTCTAATGAGCAGTTCTTC.

This rearrangement joins TRBV30 to TRBJ1-1; TRBD1 is a possible D gene (6 bases). The CDR3 is made up of 12 amino acids. Trimming took 5 bases from V and 5 from J, leaving 12 bases between them. The germline CDR1 and CDR2 sequences are GTSNPN and SVGIG (reference sequence). This chain's CDR3 is CAWWIGGTEAFF. CDR3 in DNA: TGTGCCTGGTGGATAGGGGGTACTGAAGCTTTCTTT.

This chain joins TRBV7-9 and TRBJ1-4; 9 nucleotides agree with TRBD1. The CDR3 spans 14 residues. CDR1 is SEHNR and CDR2 is FQNEAQ in the germline V gene (reference sequence). J was trimmed by 7 bases and V by 5 bases; bases with no gene match: 5. In DNA, the CDR3 is TGTGCCAGCAGCCCCGGGACAGGGACTGAAAAACTGTTTTTT. Encoded protein: CASSPGTGTEKLFF.